This T cell receptor beta chain was retrieved from a study of blood T cell repertoires in COVID-19. Trimming removed 3 bases at V and 8 bases at J, with 23 bases between. Germline CDR1 reads LNHDA; CDR2 reads SQIVND (reference sequence). The CDR3 runs 17 residues. As processed by the authors: Reference gene primer amplification gave estimated nucleated cell counts. Repertoires were generated with immunoSEQ multiplex PCR, while TCRdb's copy carries only in-frame clones and drops some. V, J and clone size were drawn from that table, and D and trimming were deduced from the DNA. The data contain 130,000 to 150,000 clones, 80% to 90% of them singletons.

Input material: peripheral blood. This receptor was identified in a man aged 60 to 75 with active or convalescent COVID-19. The chain carries TRBV19 and TRBJ2-1, with a possible D match to TRBD2 (7 bases). The CDR3 nucleotides are TGTGCCAGTAGTATGATTAGTGTGGGGGGGGCCAACGATGAGCAGTTCTTC. Its translation: CASSMISVGGANDEQFF.